The 32 T cell receptor beta chains below come from one sample, sequenced in a study of blood T cell dynamics during melanoma immunotherapy. The assay was immunoSEQ multiplex PCR, and TCRdb's table has in-frame clones only and misses some. Here the sample spans 4,500 to 6,000 clones, around 86% being singletons. Sample time point: pre-treatment baseline. The sequencing here drew on blood, taken from a patient treated with checkpoint blockade. Receptor source: a human donor with melanoma.

The chain employs TRBV29-1 and TRBJ2-3; D remains ambiguous. V lost 3 bases and J 4 bases, leaving 11 bases between the germline ends. The CDR3 length is 13 residues. Germline-derived CDR1 and CDR2 are SQVTM and ANQGSEA. The CDR3 region has the DNA TGCAGCGTTGACTACAGAGCCGCAGATACGCAGTATTTT. Its translation is CSVDYRAADTQYF.

CDR3 amino acids: CASSRGGSSYEQYF. As DNA, the CDR3 is TGTGCCAGCAGCCGTGGGGGGAGCTCCTACGAGCAGTACTTC. This chain links TRBV27 with TRBJ2-7, with D perhaps matching TRBD2 (6 bases). Trimming left V 6 bases short and J 0 bases short, with 12 bases between. This CDR3 is built from 14 residues. The germline CDR1 and CDR2 sequences are MNHEY and SMNVEV (reference sequence).

The DNA of the CDR3 is TGTGCCAGCAGTTACTCGAGGCCGGATACGCAGTATTTT. Translation: CASSYSRPDTQYF. The genes are TRBV6-5 and TRBJ2-3; D gene uncertain. Germline-derived CDR1 and CDR2 are MNHEY and SVGAGI. The ends were cut back, 0 bases at V and 6 bases at J, with 7 bases in the middle. The CDR3 is 13 amino acids.

The chain joins TRBV11-3 to TRBJ2-6, with 10 bases matching TRBD1. The CDR3 extends over 18 amino acids. Unmatched junction bases numbered 8, after V lost 5 bases and J lost 1 base. The germline gives CDR1 SGHNT, CDR2 YENEEA. CDR3 residues: CASSPVTGGFSGANVLTF. CDR3 DNA sequence: TGTGCCAGCAGCCCTGTGACAGGGGGCTTTTCTGGGGCCAACGTCCTGACTTTC.

The chain employs TRBV2 and TRBJ1-2; D perhaps matches TRBD1 (6 bases). From germline, CDR1 is SNHLY and CDR2 FYNNEI. V dropped 6 bases and J dropped 6 bases, with 20 bases sitting between them. The CDR3 is 15 amino acids. As DNA, the CDR3 is TGTGCCAGCAGCCCGCAAACCGGGACAATCCATGGCTACACCTTC. It encodes CASSPQTGTIHGYTF.

Worth noting for this clone: A junction boundary mismatches the germline segment, possibly from a read error. The gene calls are TRBV7-2 and TRBJ2-1; TRBD2 aligns across 16 bases. This CDR3 has 14 residues. Looked up from germline, CDR1 is SGHTA and CDR2 is FQGNSA. The DNA for the CDR3 is TGTGCCAGCAGCTCGGGACTAGCGGGAGGGCTCAAGGTCTTC. As protein: CASSSGLAGGLKVF.

This clone was observed once. The chain uses TRBV29-1 and TRBJ2-5; no clear D. The V gene lost 4 bases and the J gene lost 4 bases, with 16 bases spanning the gap. CDR1 and CDR2 (germline): SQVTM, ANQGSEA. This CDR3 has 14 amino acids. As DNA, the CDR3 is TGCAGCGTTGCAGACACCTTTGATAGAGAGACCCAGTACTTC. It encodes CSVADTFDRETQYF.

The chain uses TRBV5-5 and TRBJ2-7, with 9 positions matching TRBD2. V was clipped by 2 bases and J by 0 bases; unmatched bases: 3. Germline V CDR1 and CDR2: SGHKS, YYEKEE (reference sequence). CDR3 length equals 15 residues. The CDR3 region has the DNA TGTGCCAGCAGCTTCAGACTAGCGGACTCCTACGAGCAGTACTTC. Protein: CASSFRLADSYEQYF.

This chain connects TRBV18 to TRBJ2-7; D is unresolved. V lost 3 bases and J 0 bases, leaving 6 bases between the germline ends. The CDR3 is made up of 13 amino acids. Looked up from germline, CDR1 is KGHSH and CDR2 is LQKENI. The CDR3 nucleotides are TGTGCCAGCTCACCGGCAGGCTCCTACGAGCAGTACTTC. Its translation is CASSPAGSYEQYF.

This chain uses TRBV29-1 with TRBJ2-5, with TRBD1 identical over 7 bases. CDR1 and CDR2 (germline): SQVTM, ANQGSEA. CDR3 length: 13 amino acids. The junction had 10 bases not matched to a gene; V was cut back by 7 bases and J by 5 bases. The CDR3: CSAPRGNGETQYF. The CDR3 DNA reads TGCAGCGCCCCCAGGGGGAATGGGGAGACCCAGTACTTC.

The genes are TRBV7-8 and TRBJ2-7; 12 nucleotides match TRBD2. The germline gives CDR1 SGHVS, CDR2 FQNEAQ. This CDR3 is 17 amino acids long. The junction had 10 bases not matched to a gene; V was cut back by 1 base and J by 6 bases. CDR3 sequence (DNA): TGTGCCAGCAGCTTAGAACTAGGACTAGCGGGGACTGCCGAGCAGTACTTC. Translation: CASSLELGLAGTAEQYF.

The V and J genes are TRBV19 and TRBJ2-5; 10 positions agree with TRBD2. The J call may not be correct, given that the DNA end is closer to TRBJ2-7. This CDR3 region has 14 residues. In germline, CDR1 is LNHDA, CDR2 SQIVND (reference sequence). The DNA for the CDR3 is TGTGCCAGTAGCGGACTAGCGGACCCCTACGAGCAGTACTTC. Protein product: CASSGLADPYEQYF.

The CDR3, as DNA: TGTGCCAGCTCACCACCGACAGGTAGCTCTGGGGCCAACGTCCTGACTTTC. It yields the protein CASSPPTGSSGANVLTF. The chain uses TRBV18 and TRBJ2-6, with D possibly TRBD1 on 6 matching bases. Trimming stripped 0 bases from V and 0 bases from J, with 9 bases between. CDR1 KGHSH and CDR2 LQKENI come from the germline V gene. The CDR3 totals 17 residues. Variable domain in full (rest from reference TRBV18 and TRBJ2-6): NAGVMQNPRHLVRRRGQEARLRCSPMKGHSHVYWYRQLPEEGLKFMVYLQKENIIDESGMPKERFSAEFPKEGPSILRIQQVVRGDSAAYFCASSPPTGSSGANVLTFGAGSRLTVL.

The J gene is TRBJ2-6, the V gene TRBV7-3; tentatively, D is TRBD1 (6 bases). CDR1 SGHTA and CDR2 FQGTGA come from the germline V gene. V was trimmed by 2 bases and J by 2 bases, leaving 10 bases between them. CDR3 length equals 16 residues. CDR3 nucleotide sequence: TGTGCCAGCAGCTTAGGGGCAGGGGCTGGGGCCAACGTCCTGACTTTC. Residues: CASSLGAGAGANVLTF.

The chain couples TRBV7-3 to TRBJ2-1, with 10 bases aligning to TRBD1. V lost 2 bases, J lost 4 bases, and 2 bases stayed unmatched. This CDR3 comprises 15 residues. Per the germline V gene, CDR1 is SGHTA and CDR2 is FQGTGA. The CDR3 DNA sequence: TGTGCCAGCAGCTTATCGGGACAGGGGTACAATGAGCAGTTCTTC. As protein: CASSLSGQGYNEQFF.

The chain combines TRBV7-9 with TRBJ2-7; 9 positions match TRBD1. J was trimmed by 2 bases and V by 7 bases; bases with no gene match: 9. The CDR3 runs 15 residues. Germline V CDR1 and CDR2: SEHNR, FQNEAQ (reference sequence). The CDR3 here is CASTLPGTGTYEQYF. The DNA for the CDR3 is TGTGCCAGCACCCTCCCCGGGACAGGGACCTACGAGCAGTACTTC.

This rearrangement joins TRBV7-2 to TRBJ2-5; D is ambiguous. This CDR3 is built from 14 residues. CDR1 is SGHTA, CDR2 FQGNSA, per germline. Trimming took 2 bases from V and 8 from J, leaving 15 bases between them. The CDR3 reads CASSLITVSETQYF. The DNA for the CDR3 is TGTGCCAGCAGCTTAATTACAGTATCGGAAACCCAGTACTTC.

The chain employs TRBV19 and TRBJ2-7, with D possibly being TRBD1 or TRBD2 (6 bases each). This CDR3 is built from 15 residues. The V end lost 3 bases, the J end lost 6 bases, and 18 bases lay between the germline ends. Germline V gene data show CDR1 as LNHDA and CDR2 as SQIVND (reference sequence). DNA for the CDR3: TGTGCCAGTAGTATCGGGGGCGCGTCGTCGGGCGAGCAGTACTTC. Its protein product is CASSIGGASSGEQYF.

The rearrangement uses TRBV18 and TRBJ2-7; no reliable D call. Germline-derived CDR1 and CDR2 are KGHSH and LQKENI. This CDR3 comprises 11 residues. The V and J ends lost 5 bases and 5 bases respectively, with 7 bases between them. CDR3 nucleotides: TGTGCCAGCTCAACCAGCCACGAGCAGTACTTC. It specifies CASSTSHEQYF.

The rearrangement joins TRBV6-1 to TRBJ2-3; possibly TRBD1 for D (6 bases). The germline V gene encodes CDR1 MNHNS and CDR2 SASEGT. The CDR3 contains 13 residues. V was shortened by 1 base and J by 8 bases, with 10 bases between the two germline ends. CDR3 nucleotides: TGTGCCAGCAGTGAAGATCGAGGGGGTACGCAGTATTTT. Its protein is CASSEDRGGTQYF.

V and J are TRBV6-4 and TRBJ2-3, with D unclear. CDR1 MRHNA and CDR2 SNTAGT come from the germline V gene. V was shortened by 0 bases and J by 2 bases, with 9 bases between the two germline ends. This CDR3 region has 15 residues. Written as DNA, the CDR3 is TGTGCCAGCAGTGACTCCGAGAACCCCACAGATACGCAGTATTTT. It specifies CASSDSENPTDTQYF.

This sequence joins TRBV19 and TRBJ2-1; 9 bases are shared with TRBD1. CDR1 and CDR2 from the germline V gene are LNHDA and SQIVND (reference sequence). J lost 9 bases, V lost 7 bases, and 13 bases had no gene match. The CDR3 runs to 15 residues. The CDR3 DNA reads TGTGCCAGTAACCGGAGGACAGGGGCTATCGTTGAGCAGTTCTTC. The encoded protein is CASNRRTGAIVEQFF.

The chain employs TRBV19 and TRBJ2-2; D is unresolved. Between the trimmed V and J ends, which lost 4 bases and 4 bases, there was a span of 4 bases. This CDR3 region has 12 residues. Germline CDR1 LNHDA, CDR2 SQIVND (reference sequence). CDR3 bases: TGTGCCAGTAGTAGAGGCACCGGGGAGCTGTTTTTT. It yields the protein CASSRGTGELFF.

The chain joins TRBV4-3 to TRBJ2-1; perhaps TRBD2 as D (5 bases). The CDR3 sequence is 18 residues long. Germline assignment: CDR1 LGHNA and CDR2 YSLEER. Trimming cost V 0 bases and J 0 bases, with 15 bases left between them. As DNA, the CDR3 is TGCGCCAGCAGCCAAGATGGGGTTGGGCGGGCCTCCTACAATGAGCAGTTCTTC. The encoded protein is CASSQDGVGRASYNEQFF.

This clone was recorded only once. The V gene is TRBV25-1, the J gene TRBJ2-1; D may be TRBD2 (6 bases). V was clipped by 2 bases and J by 2 bases, with 13 bases between them. Germline CDR1 and CDR2: MGHDK and SYGVNS. CDR3 length equals 16 residues. Written as DNA, the CDR3 is TGTGCCAGCAGTGAACCCCGAGGAGGGGCCTACAATGAGCAGTTCTTC. Translation gives CASSEPRGGAYNEQFF.

The rearrangement joins TRBV29-1 to TRBJ2-3; the D gene is possibly TRBD1 (5 bases). The CDR3 contains 12 residues. CDR1 and CDR2 from the germline V gene are SQVTM and ANQGSEA. V lost 4 bases and J 8 bases, leaving 13 bases between the germline ends. Here the CDR3 reads CSVVASRGTQYF. The CDR3 coding sequence is TGCAGCGTTGTCGCCTCAAGGGGTACGCAGTATTTT.

This clone was detected only a few times. Written as DNA, the CDR3 is TGTGCCAGCAGGGACGGGACAGGCTATCAGCCCCAGCATTTT. Its translation is CASRDGTGYQPQHF. The V gene is TRBV11-3, the J gene TRBJ1-5; 8 bases are a match to TRBD1. V shed 6 bases, J shed 5 bases, and the junction held 6 bases outside the gene matches. This CDR3 contains 14 residues. Germline V gives CDR1 SGHNT, CDR2 YENEEA.

J is TRBJ2-1 and V is TRBV9; D unclear. CDR1 SGDLS and CDR2 YYNGEE come from the germline V gene. Trimming left V 0 bases short and J 1 base short, with 17 bases between. CDR3 length equals 18 residues. The CDR3 spells CASSVGLGLKESYNEQFF. CDR3 nucleotides: TGTGCCAGCAGCGTAGGATTGGGTCTGAAGGAATCCTACAATGAGCAGTTCTTC.

The CDR3 nucleotides read TGTGCCAGCAGCTCGGGGCCCAGAACTAATGAAAAACTGTTTTTT. Encoded protein: CASSSGPRTNEKLFF. The gene calls are TRBV5-8 and TRBJ1-4; D perhaps matches TRBD1 (5 bases). This CDR3 spans 15 amino acids. Trimming removed 3 bases at V and 1 base at J, with 10 bases between. The germline V gene has CDR1 SGHTS and CDR2 YDEGEE.

The rearrangement links TRBV7-9 to TRBJ2-5; unclear D gene. The CDR3 is made up of 16 amino acids. V was pared by 4 bases and J by 0 bases, with 15 bases between. Germline values: CDR1 SEHNR, CDR2 FQNEAQ (reference sequence). DNA for the CDR3: TGTGCCAGCAGCTATTCCCCCTACAAAAACCAAGAGACCCAGTACTTC. Translating gives CASSYSPYKNQETQYF.

The rearrangement uses TRBV5-4 and TRBJ2-6; weak D call: TRBD2 (6 bases). The CDR3 totals 15 residues. V was pared by 4 bases and J by 2 bases, with 10 bases between. Germline CDR1 and CDR2: SGHNT and YYREEE (reference sequence). The CDR3: CASSTGGAGANVLTF. CDR3 in DNA: TGTGCCAGCAGCACGGGCGGGGCTGGGGCCAACGTCCTGACTTTC.

The V call is TRBV11-3, the J call TRBJ2-7; 8 bases are shared with TRBD2. In germline, CDR1 is SGHNT, CDR2 YENEEA. The trim removed 5 bases at V and 5 bases at J, leaving 11 bases unmatched. This CDR3 comprises 15 residues. CDR3 nucleotides: TGTGCCAGCAGCCACCTTACGGGAGGGCCGGACGAGCAGTACTTC. Protein product: CASSHLTGGPDEQYF.